Listed below are T cell receptor beta chains from one sample, sequenced in a study of beta chain features in type 1 diabetes. The table came from immunoSEQ multiplex PCR; TCRdb's copy has only in-frame clones and leaves some out. This sample carries over 90,000 clones, approximately 30% of them seen once, and the ten largest clones take 0.5% to 0.6%. Sequencing was done on a sample of central memory CD4+ T cells from blood. The receptors were gathered from a woman aged 18-29 years with type 1 diabetes. The CDR3 runs from the conserved cysteine through the conserved F or W. D genes are given only for firm matches. Where a row states a size, it is once, few, many or the class of an expanded clone; other rows omit it.

D,J,size,V,CDR3,DNA
TRBD2,TRBJ2-1,.,TRBV11-3,CASSRTSGTDNEQFF,TGTGCCAGCAGCCGAACTAGCGGGACGGACAATGAGCAGTTCTTC
TRBD1,TRBJ1-4,.,TRBV5-1,CASSPGQGAGEKLFF,TGCGCCAGCAGCCCCGGACAGGGGGCAGGGGAAAAACTGTTTTTT
TRBD2,TRBJ2-1,.,TRBV5-1,CASTELTSSYNEQFF,TGCGCCAGCACGGAGTTGACTAGCAGCTACAATGAGCAGTTCTTC
.,TRBJ1-4,.,TRBV28,CASKSGQRREKLFF,TGTGCCAGCAAGAGTGGACAGCGACGTGAAAAACTGTTTTTT
.,TRBJ1-5,.,TRBV5-5,CASSLLEFGQPQHF,TGTGCCAGCAGCTTGCTAGAATTCGGTCAGCCCCAGCATTTT
.,TRBJ1-3,.,TRBV10-3,CAISELGNTIYF,TGTGCCATCAGTGAACTTGGAAACACCATATATTTT
.,TRBJ1-2,.,TRBV21-1,CASSLPGGGAGYGYTF,TGTGCCAGCAGCCTTCCCGGGGGGGGCGCGGGCTATGGCTACACCTTC
.,TRBJ2-6,few,TRBV6-5,CASRPPYSGANVLTF,TGTGCCAGCAGACCACCCTACTCTGGGGCCAACGTCCTGACTTTC
TRBD2,TRBJ2-5,.,TRBV7-2,CASSFVLAGETQYF,TGTGCCAGCAGCTTCGTACTAGCGGGTGAGACCCAGTACTTC
.,TRBJ1-5,.,TRBV7-2,CASSDRGQPQHF,TGTGCCAGCAGCGATAGAGGTCAGCCCCAGCATTTT
TRBD2,TRBJ2-5,many,TRBV5-4,CASSPRLAHQETQYF,TGTGCCAGCAGCCCTAGACTAGCGCACCAAGAGACCCAGTACTTC
.,TRBJ1-1,few,TRBV18,CASSPRGRLGTEAFF,TGTGCCAGCTCACCACGTGGCAGACTCGGCACTGAAGCTTTCTTT
TRBD1,TRBJ1-1,.,TRBV30,CASSRGGFTEAFF,TGTGCCAGTAGCCGAGGGGGCTTCACTGAAGCTTTCTTT
.,TRBJ2-6,few,TRBV19,CASSPLGAVSGANVLTF,TGTGCCAGTAGCCCTCTGGGAGCGGTGTCTGGGGCCAACGTCCTGACTTTC
TRBD2,TRBJ2-1,.,TRBV5-1,CASIGRAGNEQFF,TGCGCCAGCATCGGGAGGGCCGGCAATGAGCAGTTCTTC
TRBD2,TRBJ2-1,.,TRBV7-9,CASSLAGLAGGTYNEQFF,TGTGCCAGCAGCTTAGCCGGCCTAGCGGGAGGAACCTACAATGAGCAGTTCTTC
.,TRBJ1-1,few,TRBV27,CASSTGNLNTEAFF,TGTGCCAGCAGCACAGGGAATCTGAACACTGAAGCTTTCTTT
TRBD2,TRBJ2-2,.,TRBV19,CASSPGTSGNTGELFF,TGTGCCAGTAGTCCGGGGACTAGCGGAAACACCGGGGAGCTGTTTTTT
.,TRBJ2-5,.,TRBV27,CASSSFRGSETQYF,TGTGCCAGCAGTTCCTTTAGGGGCTCTGAGACCCAGTACTTC
.,TRBJ1-2,.,TRBV5-1,CASSLGQGWVEGYTF,TGCGCCAGCAGCTTAGGGCAGGGATGGGTTGAAGGCTACACCTTC
.,TRBJ2-7,few,TRBV5-1,CASSLAGGIGNEQYF,TGCGCCAGCAGCTTGGCCGGGGGAATCGGGAACGAGCAGTACTTC
TRBD2,TRBJ2-5,.,TRBV5-1,CASSLGRGNQETQYF,TGCGCCAGCAGCTTGGGGCGGGGGAACCAAGAGACCCAGTACTTC
TRBD2,TRBJ2-7,few,TRBV30,CAWMPASGLSSYEQYF,TGTGCCTGGATGCCGGCTAGCGGGTTGAGCTCCTACGAGCAGTACTTC
.,TRBJ1-5,few,TRBV18,CASSEHRDQPQHF,TGTGCCAGCTCAGAGCACAGGGATCAGCCCCAGCATTTT
.,TRBJ1-1,.,TRBV2,CASSQQKYTEAFF,TGTGCCAGCAGTCAACAGAAATACACTGAAGCTTTCTTT
TRBD1,TRBJ2-1,few,TRBV28,CASSFRSGTGLRGYNEQFF,TGTGCCAGCAGTTTCCGATCCGGGACAGGGCTAAGGGGCTACAATGAGCAGTTCTTC
.,TRBJ1-2,once,TRBV30,CAWGQNPGYGYTF,TGTGCCTGGGGACAGAATCCCGGGTATGGCTACACCTTC
.,TRBJ2-1,few,TRBV7-2,CASSLGSNNEQFF,TGTGCCAGCAGCTTGGGCAGTAACAATGAGCAGTTCTTC
.,TRBJ1-5,few,TRBV18,CASSRGYSNQPQHF,TGTGCCAGCTCCAGGGGCTATAGCAATCAGCCCCAGCATTTT
.,TRBJ2-3,few,TRBV7-9,CASSSRTYPTDTQYF,TGTGCCAGCAGCTCGAGGACTTACCCCACAGATACGCAGTATTTT
.,TRBJ2-1,.,TRBV7-2,CASSPRRSGFINEQFF,TGTGCCAGCAGCCCTAGGAGGTCCGGGTTTATCAATGAGCAGTTCTTC
.,TRBJ1-2,few,TRBV7-2,CASSLSPPGDYGYTF,TGTGCCAGCAGCTTATCCCCCCCCGGAGACTATGGCTACACCTTC
TRBD1,TRBJ1-2,few,TRBV28,CASSSENRGRRGQVGGYTF,TGTGCCAGCAGTTCCGAAAACCGGGGAAGGAGGGGGCAGGTTGGTGGCTACACCTTC
.,TRBJ2-4,.,TRBV11-2,CASSLSETIQYF,TGTGCCAGCAGCTTGTCGGAGACCATTCAGTACTTC
TRBD2,TRBJ2-1,.,TRBV5-1,CASSLAWASGNNEQFF,TGCGCCAGCAGCTTGGCCTGGGCTAGCGGAAACAATGAGCAGTTCTTC
.,TRBJ2-2,many,TRBV9,CASSDTRSRELFF,TGTGCCAGCAGCGACACTAGAAGCCGGGAGCTGTTTTTT
.,TRBJ2-2,.,TRBV18,CTSSPGTNTGELFF,TGTACCAGCTCACCCGGGACAAACACCGGGGAGCTGTTTTTT